This T cell receptor (beta chain) was observed in a study of T cell changes during pregnancy in multiple sclerosis. CDR3 length equals 16 residues. The germline V gene has CDR1 MNHEY and CDR2 SVGAGI. Trimming cost V 0 bases and J 1 base, with 13 bases left between them. The data were produced by immunoSEQ multiplex PCR, yet TCRdb's version contains in-frame clones alone and is incomplete. This table has 55,000 to 65,000 clones, roughly 94% appearing once. The sample in question was CD8+ T cells from peripheral blood mononuclear cells, obtained in the third trimester of pregnancy. The chain recombines TRBV6-5 with TRBJ2-7; D is unclear. The clonotype was recovered from a female donor with multiple sclerosis, enrolled in a pregnancy study. This CDR3 is CASSYSAAIESYEQYF. CDR3 bases: TGTGCCAGCAGTTACTCGGCCGCCATCGAATCCTACGAGCAGTACTTC.